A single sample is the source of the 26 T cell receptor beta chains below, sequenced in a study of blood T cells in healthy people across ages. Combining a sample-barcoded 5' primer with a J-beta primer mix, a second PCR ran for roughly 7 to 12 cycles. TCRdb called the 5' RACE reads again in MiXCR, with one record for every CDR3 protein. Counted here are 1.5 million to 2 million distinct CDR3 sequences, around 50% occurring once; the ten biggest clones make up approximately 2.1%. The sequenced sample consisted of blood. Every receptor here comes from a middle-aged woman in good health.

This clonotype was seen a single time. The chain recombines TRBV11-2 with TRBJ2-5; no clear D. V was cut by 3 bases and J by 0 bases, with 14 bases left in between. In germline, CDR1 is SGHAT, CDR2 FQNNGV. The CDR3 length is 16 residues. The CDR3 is CASSFSPVANQETQYF. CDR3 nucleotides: TGTGCCAGCAGCTTTTCCCCTGTGGCAAACCAAGAGACCCAGTACTTC. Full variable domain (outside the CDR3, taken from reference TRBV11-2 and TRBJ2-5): EAGVAQSPRYKIIEKRQSVAFWCNPISGHATLYWYQQILGQGPKLLIQFQNNGVVDDSQLPKDRFSAERLKGVDSTLKIQPAKLEDSAVYLCASSFSPVANQETQYFGPGTRLLVL.

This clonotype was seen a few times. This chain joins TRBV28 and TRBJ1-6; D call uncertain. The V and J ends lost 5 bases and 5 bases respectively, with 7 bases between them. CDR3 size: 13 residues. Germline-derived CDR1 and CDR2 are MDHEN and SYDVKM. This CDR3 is CASSVVDNSPLHF. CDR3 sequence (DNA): TGTGCCAGCAGTGTCGTAGATAATTCACCCCTCCACTTT.

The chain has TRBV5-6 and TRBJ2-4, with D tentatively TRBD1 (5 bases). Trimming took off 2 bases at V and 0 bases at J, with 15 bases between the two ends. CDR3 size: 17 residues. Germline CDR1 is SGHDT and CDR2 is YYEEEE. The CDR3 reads CASSLRRRALAKNIQYF. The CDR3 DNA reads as TGTGCCAGCAGCTTACGCCGCAGGGCACTAGCCAAAAACATTCAGTACTTC.

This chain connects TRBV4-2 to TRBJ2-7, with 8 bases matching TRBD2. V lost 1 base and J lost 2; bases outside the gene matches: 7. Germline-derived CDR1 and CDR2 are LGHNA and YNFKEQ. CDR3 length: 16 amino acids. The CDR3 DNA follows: TGTGCCAGCAGCCAAGCTACTAGCGGAGATACCTACGAGCAGTACTTC. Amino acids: CASSQATSGDTYEQYF.

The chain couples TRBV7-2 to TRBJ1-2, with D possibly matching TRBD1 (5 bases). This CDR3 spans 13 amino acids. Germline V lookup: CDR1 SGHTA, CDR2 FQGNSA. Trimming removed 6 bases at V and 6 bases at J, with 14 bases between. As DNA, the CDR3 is TGTGCCAGCAGGGGGCCGGCAGGGAATGGCTACACCTTC. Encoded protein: CASRGPAGNGYTF.

The CDR3 loop is CSVGPPADTQYF. The DNA of the CDR3 is TGCAGCGTTGGACCTCCTGCGGATACGCAGTATTTT. The chain employs TRBV29-1 and TRBJ2-3, with D hard to call. Trimming shortened V by 4 bases and J by 6 bases, and 11 bases separated the two germline ends. The CDR3 contains 12 residues. Germline loops: CDR1 SQVTM, CDR2 ANQGSEA.

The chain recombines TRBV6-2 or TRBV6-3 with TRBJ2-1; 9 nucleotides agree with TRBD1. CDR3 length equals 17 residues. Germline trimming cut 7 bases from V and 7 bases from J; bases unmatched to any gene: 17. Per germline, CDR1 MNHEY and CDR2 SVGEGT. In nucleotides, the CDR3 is TGTGCCAGCATTAGACAGGGGGAGCAGAAAGCCGAAAATGAGCAGTTCTTC. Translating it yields CASIRQGEQKAENEQFF.

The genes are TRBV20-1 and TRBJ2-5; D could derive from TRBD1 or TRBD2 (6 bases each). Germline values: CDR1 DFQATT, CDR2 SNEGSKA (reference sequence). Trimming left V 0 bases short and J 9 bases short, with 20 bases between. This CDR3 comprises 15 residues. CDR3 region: CSARDTWGANQPQYF. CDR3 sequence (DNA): TGCAGTGCTAGAGATACATGGGGGGCTAATCAGCCCCAGTACTTC.

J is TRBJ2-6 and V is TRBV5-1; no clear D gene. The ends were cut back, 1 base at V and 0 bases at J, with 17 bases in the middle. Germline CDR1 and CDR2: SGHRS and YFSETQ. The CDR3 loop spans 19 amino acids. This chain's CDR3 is CASSLSTFEAASGANVLTF. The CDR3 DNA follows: TGCGCCAGCAGCTTGAGTACGTTTGAGGCTGCCTCTGGGGCCAACGTCCTGACTTTC.

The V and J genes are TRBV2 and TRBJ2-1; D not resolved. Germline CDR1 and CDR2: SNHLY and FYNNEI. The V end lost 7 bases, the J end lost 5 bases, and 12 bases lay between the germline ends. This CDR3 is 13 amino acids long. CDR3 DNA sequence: TGTGCCAGCACCCCCATTGTGGACAATGAGCAGTTCTTC. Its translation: CASTPIVDNEQFF.

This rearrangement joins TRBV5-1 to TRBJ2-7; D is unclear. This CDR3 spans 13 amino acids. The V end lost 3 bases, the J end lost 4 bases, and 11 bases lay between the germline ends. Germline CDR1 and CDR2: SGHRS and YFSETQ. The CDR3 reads CASSYAPTYEQYF. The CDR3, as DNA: TGCGCCAGCAGCTACGCGCCCACTTACGAGCAGTACTTC.

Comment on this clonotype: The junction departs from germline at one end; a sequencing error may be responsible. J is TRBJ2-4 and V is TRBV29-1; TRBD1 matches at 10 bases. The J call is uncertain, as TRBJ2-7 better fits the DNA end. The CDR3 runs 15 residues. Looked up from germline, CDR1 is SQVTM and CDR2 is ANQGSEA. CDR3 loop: CRVSSGTGVTYEQYF. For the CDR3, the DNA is TGCCGCGTTAGTTCCGGGACAGGGGTTACCTACGAGCAGTACTTC.

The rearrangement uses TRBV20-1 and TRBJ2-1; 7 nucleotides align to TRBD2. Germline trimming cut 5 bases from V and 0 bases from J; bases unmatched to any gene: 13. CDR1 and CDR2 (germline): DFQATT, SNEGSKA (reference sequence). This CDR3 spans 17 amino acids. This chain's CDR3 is CSAQNEVGGVSYNEQFF. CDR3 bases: TGCAGTGCTCAAAATGAAGTGGGAGGGGTCTCCTACAATGAGCAGTTCTTC.

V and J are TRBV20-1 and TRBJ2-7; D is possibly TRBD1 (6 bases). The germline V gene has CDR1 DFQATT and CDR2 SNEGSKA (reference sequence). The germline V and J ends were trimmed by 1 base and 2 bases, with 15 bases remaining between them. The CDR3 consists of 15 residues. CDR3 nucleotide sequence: TGCAGTGCTAGAGGAACAGGGATTTTCCCCTACGAGCAGTACTTC. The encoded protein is CSARGTGIFPYEQYF.

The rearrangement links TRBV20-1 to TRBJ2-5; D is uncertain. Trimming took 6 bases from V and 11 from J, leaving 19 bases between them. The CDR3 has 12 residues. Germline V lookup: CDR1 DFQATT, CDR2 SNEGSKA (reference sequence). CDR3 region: CSAENDQNEQYF. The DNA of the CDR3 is TGCAGTGCAGAAAACGACCAGAATGAGCAGTACTTC.

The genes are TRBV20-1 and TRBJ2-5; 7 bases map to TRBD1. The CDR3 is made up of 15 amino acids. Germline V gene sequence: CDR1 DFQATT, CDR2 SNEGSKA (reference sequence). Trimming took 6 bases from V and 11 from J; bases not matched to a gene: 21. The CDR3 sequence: CSAQGGRVSYNEQYF. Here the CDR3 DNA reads TGCAGTGCCCAAGGGGGCAGGGTATCTTACAATGAGCAGTACTTC.

In DNA form, the CDR3 reads TGTGCCACCAGCAGAGATCGGGGGCCTGGCGGCTACACCTTC. Protein: CATSRDRGPGGYTF. The V call is TRBV15, the J call TRBJ1-2, with D perhaps TRBD1 (6 bases). The germline V and J ends were trimmed by 0 bases and 8 bases, with 13 bases remaining between them. The CDR3 length is 14 residues. Germline CDR1 is LNHNV and CDR2 is YYDKDF (reference sequence).

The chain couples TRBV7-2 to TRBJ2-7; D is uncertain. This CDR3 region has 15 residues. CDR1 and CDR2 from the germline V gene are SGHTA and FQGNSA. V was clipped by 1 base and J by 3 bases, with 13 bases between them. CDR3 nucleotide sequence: TGTGCCAGCAGCTTAGAAGTAGCTCCGTACTACGAGCAGTACTTC. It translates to CASSLEVAPYYEQYF.

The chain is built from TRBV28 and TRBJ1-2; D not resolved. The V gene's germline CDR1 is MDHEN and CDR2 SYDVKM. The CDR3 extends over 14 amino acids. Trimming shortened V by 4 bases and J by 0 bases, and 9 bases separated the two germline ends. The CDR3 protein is CASSSAYTNYGYTF. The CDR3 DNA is TGTGCCAGCAGTTCCGCCTACACTAACTATGGCTACACCTTC.

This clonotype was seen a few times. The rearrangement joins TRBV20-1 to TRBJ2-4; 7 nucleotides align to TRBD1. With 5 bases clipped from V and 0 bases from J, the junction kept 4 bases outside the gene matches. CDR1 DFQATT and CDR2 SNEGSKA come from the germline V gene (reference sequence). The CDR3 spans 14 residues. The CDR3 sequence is CSAGQALAKNIQYF. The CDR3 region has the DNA TGCAGTGCTGGACAGGCCCTAGCCAAAAACATTCAGTACTTC.

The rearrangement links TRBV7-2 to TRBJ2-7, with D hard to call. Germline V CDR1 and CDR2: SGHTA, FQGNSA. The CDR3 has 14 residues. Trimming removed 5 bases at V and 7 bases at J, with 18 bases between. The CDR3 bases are TGTGCCAGCAGCCCCGGGCGGTCTCAGGAGGAGCAGTACTTC. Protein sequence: CASSPGRSQEEQYF.

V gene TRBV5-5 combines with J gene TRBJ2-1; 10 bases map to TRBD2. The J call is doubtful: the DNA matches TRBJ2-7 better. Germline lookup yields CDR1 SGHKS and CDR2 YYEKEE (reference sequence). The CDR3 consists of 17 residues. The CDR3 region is CASSSPERGGTYNEQYF. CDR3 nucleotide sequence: TGTGCCAGCAGCTCTCCTGAGCGGGGGGGCACCTACAATGAGCAGTACTTC.

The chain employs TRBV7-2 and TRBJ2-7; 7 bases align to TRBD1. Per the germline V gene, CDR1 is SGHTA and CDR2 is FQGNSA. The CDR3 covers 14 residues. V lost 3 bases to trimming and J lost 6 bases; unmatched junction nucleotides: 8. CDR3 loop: CASSFSRQGGEQYF. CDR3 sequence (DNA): TGTGCCAGCAGCTTCTCAAGACAGGGCGGCGAGCAGTACTTC.

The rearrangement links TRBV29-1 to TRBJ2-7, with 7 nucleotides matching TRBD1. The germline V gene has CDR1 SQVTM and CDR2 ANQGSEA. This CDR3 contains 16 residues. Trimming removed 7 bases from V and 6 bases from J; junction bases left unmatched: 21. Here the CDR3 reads CSASGTEGGSRLEQYF. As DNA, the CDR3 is TGCAGCGCCTCCGGGACAGAGGGCGGTAGTCGGCTCGAGCAGTACTTC.

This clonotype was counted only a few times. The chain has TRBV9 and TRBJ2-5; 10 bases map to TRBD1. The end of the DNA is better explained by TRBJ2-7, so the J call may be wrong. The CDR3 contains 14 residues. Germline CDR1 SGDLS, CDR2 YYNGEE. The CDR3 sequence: CASSGGTGVYEQYF. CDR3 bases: TGTGCCAGCAGCGGAGGGACAGGGGTATACGAGCAGTACTTC.

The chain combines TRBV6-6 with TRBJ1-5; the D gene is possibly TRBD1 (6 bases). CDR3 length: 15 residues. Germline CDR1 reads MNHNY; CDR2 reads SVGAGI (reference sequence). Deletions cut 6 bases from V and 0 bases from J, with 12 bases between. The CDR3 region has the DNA TGTGCCAGCAGGAGGACAGATTATAGCAATCAGCCCCAGCATTTT. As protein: CASRRTDYSNQPQHF.